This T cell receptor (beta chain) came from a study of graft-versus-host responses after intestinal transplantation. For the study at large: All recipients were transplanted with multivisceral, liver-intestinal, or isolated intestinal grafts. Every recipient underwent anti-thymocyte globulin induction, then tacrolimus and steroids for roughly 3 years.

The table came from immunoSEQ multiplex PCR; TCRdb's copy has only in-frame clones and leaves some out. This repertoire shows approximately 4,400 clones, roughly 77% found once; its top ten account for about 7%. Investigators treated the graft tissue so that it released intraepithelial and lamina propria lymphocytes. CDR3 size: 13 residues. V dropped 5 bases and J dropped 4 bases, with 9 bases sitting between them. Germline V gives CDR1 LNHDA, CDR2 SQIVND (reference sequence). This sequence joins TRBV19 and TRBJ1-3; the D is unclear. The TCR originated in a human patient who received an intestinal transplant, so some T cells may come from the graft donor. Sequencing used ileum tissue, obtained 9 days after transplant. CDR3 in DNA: TGTGCCAGTAGTCGCGTTCTCGGAAACACCATATATTTT. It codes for CASSRVLGNTIYF.